The present entry profiles one T cell receptor (beta chain) with its context. What it recognizes is unknown. CDR1 and CDR2 (germline): SGHVS, FQNEAQ. There are 15 residues in the CDR3. The V and J ends lost 0 bases and 2 bases respectively, with 8 bases between them. Cells designated naive CD8 were CD45RO-negative and were positively selected for CCR7, with terminally differentiated effector memory CD45RA+ cells excluded. Measured with immunoSEQ multiplex PCR; TCRdb has only the in-frame clones, and not every one. The data hold around 600,000 clones, with 85% to 95% observed a single time. This sample was taken from a study of shared clonotypes between healthy human individuals. In the study overall: CD4 naive and memory got three plates each, CD8 naive two, CD8 memory one. Broader study findings: Large depth notwithstanding, sorted-subset sequencing proved incomplete by rarefaction.

V gene TRBV7-8 combines with J gene TRBJ2-1; D is uncertain. The sequenced sample was naive CD8+ T cells sorted from blood. This sequence was found in a woman in her twenties or thirties in good health. In nucleotides, the CDR3 is TGTGCCAGCAGCTTAGCCGGTCAGACCTACAATGAGCAGTTCTTC. It yields the protein CASSLAGQTYNEQFF. The variable domain in full, with the rest retrieved from reference TRBV7-8 and TRBJ2-1, is GAGVSQSPRYKVAKRGQDVALRCDPISGHVSLFWYQQALGQGPEFLTYFQNEAQLDKSGLPSDRFFAERPEGSVSTLKIQRTQQEDSAVYLCASSLAGQTYNEQFFGPGTRLTVL.